The 11 T cell receptor beta chains below come from one sample, sequenced in a study of blood T cell dynamics during melanoma immunotherapy (dated by TCRdb to the early 2020s). The receptor library was made with the immunoSEQ multiplex PCR assay. TCRdb took over this immuneACCESS table, retaining in-frame rearrangements with V and J assigned. Such tables are incomplete; in checked studies, under half of the missing clones stem from an unresolved V gene, and the remainder is unexplained. This sample holds some 5,600 clones; roughly 88% were observed only once. Around 1.9% of the sample is taken by the ten largest. The time point label on this specimen signifies: pre-treatment baseline. Sequencing used blood, obtained from a patient treated with checkpoint blockade. These receptors all stem from a human donor with melanoma.

This clone was seen more than once but under ten times. The chain has TRBV19 and TRBJ2-1, with D perhaps TRBD2 (6 bases). Germline loops: CDR1 LNHDA, CDR2 SQIVND (reference sequence). The V gene lost 3 bases and the J gene lost 7 bases, with 13 bases spanning the gap. There are 14 residues in the CDR3. The CDR3 region is CASSMSSASNEQFF. Here the CDR3 DNA reads TGTGCCAGTAGTATGTCTAGCGCGTCTAATGAGCAGTTCTTC. Combining the CDR3 with reference TRBV19 and TRBJ2-1 gives the whole variable domain DGGITQSPKYLFRKEGQNVTLSCEQNLNHDAMYWYRQDPGQGLRLIYYSQIVNDFQKGDIAEGYSVSREKKESFPLTVTSAQKNPTAFYLCASSMSSASNEQFFGPGTRLTVL.

The chain combines TRBV12-5 with TRBJ1-1; TRBD1 is a possible D gene (5 bases). The CDR3 loop spans 13 amino acids. From germline, CDR1 is LGHNT and CDR2 FRNRAP. Trimming removed 7 bases at V and 3 bases at J, with 12 bases between. The chain's CDR3 is CASAPTGYTEAFF. CDR3 DNA sequence: TGTGCTAGTGCCCCTACAGGCTACACTGAAGCTTTCTTT.

The chain has TRBV5-1 and TRBJ2-2; D remains ambiguous. Germline values: CDR1 SGHRS, CDR2 YFSETQ. Trimming stripped 4 bases from V and 5 bases from J, with 12 bases between. The CDR3 covers 14 residues. In DNA form, the CDR3 reads TGCGCCAGCAGCCCCCGGAGTGAGACCGGGGAGCTGTTTTTT. The encoded protein is CASSPRSETGELFF.

Turning to this clone: The sample contains more than one DNA sequence encoding this CDR3. The rearrangement uses TRBV7-3 and TRBJ2-7; no clear D gene. Per germline, CDR1 SGHTA and CDR2 FQGTGA. The CDR3 length is 18 residues. V was pared by 5 bases and J by 2 bases, with 25 bases between. The CDR3 here is CASSHYVIPGFRPYEQYF. CDR3 nucleotides: TGTGCCAGCAGCCACTACGTCATCCCAGGTTTTAGGCCCTACGAGCAGTACTTC. The full variable domain, rest sourced from reference TRBV7-3 and TRBJ2-7, is GAGVSQTPSNKVTEKGKYVELRCDPISGHTALYWYRQSLGQGPEFLIYFQGTGAADDSGLPNDRFFAVRPEGSVSTLKIQRTERGDSAVYLCASSHYVIPGFRPYEQYFGPGTRLTVT.

The rearrangement joins TRBV2 to TRBJ2-5; 10 bases map to TRBD1. This CDR3 region has 14 residues. Per the germline V gene, CDR1 is SNHLY and CDR2 is FYNNEI. The V gene end was trimmed by 4 bases and the J gene end by 1 base; junction bases not matched to a gene: 0. Here the CDR3 DNA reads TGTGCCAGCAGTGGACAGGGGGCCCAAGAGACCCAGTACTTC. It translates to CASSGQGAQETQYF.

The chain couples TRBV4-3 to TRBJ2-1; D unresolved. Germline CDR1 LGHNA, CDR2 YSLEER. The V and J ends lost 8 bases and 4 bases respectively, with 24 bases between them. The CDR3 covers 17 residues. The CDR3 region is CASQDGLGRKRYNEQFF. In nucleotides, the CDR3 is TGCGCCAGCCAAGATGGCCTAGGACGGAAAAGATACAATGAGCAGTTCTTC.

The chain recombines TRBV19 with TRBJ1-4; D ambiguous. The germline V gene has CDR1 LNHDA and CDR2 SQIVND (reference sequence). Trimming cost V 2 bases and J 8 bases, with 15 bases left between them. CDR3 length equals 15 residues. The DNA for the CDR3 is TGTGCCAGTAGTATAACCCGGGGAGAAGGGGAAAAACTGTTTTTT. Its protein product is CASSITRGEGEKLFF.

This chain joins TRBV5-6 and TRBJ2-7; 9 bases agree with TRBD2. The germline gives CDR1 SGHDT, CDR2 YYEEEE. V was clipped by 3 bases and J by 2 bases; unmatched bases: 3. The CDR3 is 14 amino acids. The CDR3 bases are TGTGCCAGCAGCTCACTAGCGGGTCCCTACGAGCAGTACTTC. This sequence encodes CASSSLAGPYEQYF.

The V gene is TRBV28, the J gene TRBJ1-2; D gene uncertain. V gave up 5 bases and J gave up 7 bases, with 20 bases separating them. In germline, CDR1 is MDHEN, CDR2 SYDVKM. This CDR3 has 15 amino acids. The CDR3 reads CASSAYQGSAAGYTF. The CDR3 DNA sequence: TGTGCCAGCAGTGCCTACCAAGGTAGTGCCGCTGGCTACACCTTC.

V is TRBV5-1 and J is TRBJ2-5; tentative D call: TRBD1 (5 bases). Trimming removed 0 bases from V and 3 bases from J, with 15 bases in between. From germline, CDR1 is SGHRS and CDR2 YFSETQ. The CDR3 contains 16 residues. The CDR3 loop is CASSLGPQGWEETQYF. The CDR3 DNA follows: TGCGCCAGCAGCTTGGGCCCCCAGGGTTGGGAAGAGACCCAGTACTTC.

This clone was seen only once. The chain has TRBV4-1 and TRBJ1-2; D ambiguous. V gave up 1 base and J gave up 0 bases, with 12 bases separating them. Germline V lookup: CDR1 MGHRA, CDR2 YSYEKL. This CDR3 has 16 amino acids. CDR3 sequence (DNA): TGCGCCAGCAGCCAAGTACCAACGGAAGCTAACTATGGCTACACCTTC. Protein sequence: CASSQVPTEANYGYTF.